These 8 T cell receptor beta chains share one sample of origin, sequenced in a study of pediatric ulcerative colitis. Using immunoSEQ multiplex PCR, the repertoire was profiled, and TCRdb retains in-frame clones only, with some absent. The profile shows more than 50,000 clones, over 65% of them singletons. The sample was blood. These receptors were taken from a boy between 5 and 17 years old with moderate ulcerative colitis.

V is TRBV5-1 and J is TRBJ2-1; D gene ambiguous. This CDR3 is 14 amino acids long. Per the germline V gene, CDR1 is SGHRS and CDR2 is YFSETQ. V was trimmed by 2 bases and J by 2 bases, leaving 8 bases between them. The CDR3 region is CASSLGYPYNEQFF. In nucleotides, the CDR3 is TGCGCCAGCAGCTTAGGGTATCCCTACAATGAGCAGTTCTTC.

This chain connects TRBV7-9 to TRBJ1-1; no reliable D call. Germline V gene lookup returns CDR1 SEHNR and CDR2 FQNEAQ (reference sequence). The V and J ends lost 3 bases and 4 bases respectively, with 12 bases between them. The CDR3 runs to 14 residues. This CDR3 is CASSFLEVGTEAFF. The CDR3 bases are TGTGCCAGCAGCTTTCTCGAGGTCGGCACTGAAGCTTTCTTT.

The chain recombines TRBV7-9 with TRBJ2-1; 10 nucleotides line up with TRBD2. CDR3 length: 18 amino acids. Germline V lookup: CDR1 SEHNR, CDR2 FQNEAQ (reference sequence). V was pared by 1 base and J by 0 bases, with 6 bases of the junction left unmatched. The CDR3 loop is CASSLDLAGVTSYNEQFF. DNA of the CDR3: TGTGCCAGCAGCTTAGATCTAGCGGGGGTTACCTCCTACAATGAGCAGTTCTTC.

The rearrangement joins TRBV27 to TRBJ2-7; D is possibly TRBD2 (5 bases). Between the trimmed V and J ends, which lost 7 bases and 3 bases, there was a span of 10 bases. The germline V gene encodes CDR1 MNHEY and CDR2 SMNVEV (reference sequence). The CDR3 extends over 12 amino acids. This CDR3 is CASNTRGYEQYF. The CDR3 bases are TGTGCCAGCAATACTCGGGGCTACGAGCAGTACTTC.

The chain has TRBV15 and TRBJ2-1; D assignment may be TRBD1 or TRBD2 (5 bases each). The CDR3 contains 15 residues. Germline CDR1 LNHNV, CDR2 YYDKDF (reference sequence). V was trimmed by 0 bases and J by 6 bases, leaving 12 bases between them. The CDR3 nucleotides read TGTGCCACCAGCAGAGAGGGGACGAGAACCAATGAGCAGTTCTTC. Translation: CATSREGTRTNEQFF.

This clone was recorded a few times. This chain uses TRBV27 with TRBJ1-1; no clear D. This CDR3 contains 14 residues. V shed 2 bases and J shed 2 bases, with 9 bases lying between them. CDR1 and CDR2 from the germline V gene are MNHEY and SMNVEV (reference sequence). The chain's CDR3 is CASSLIGFNTEAFF. For the CDR3, the DNA is TGTGCCAGCAGTTTAATAGGCTTCAACACTGAAGCTTTCTTT.

This rearrangement joins TRBV9 to TRBJ2-5; the match to TRBD2 covers 13 bases. The CDR3 contains 18 residues. V was clipped by 0 bases and J by 5 bases; unmatched bases: 10. Germline values: CDR1 SGDLS, CDR2 YYNGEE. CDR3 sequence reads: CASSVEVLAGGPGETQYF. In DNA, the CDR3 is TGTGCCAGCAGCGTAGAAGTACTAGCGGGAGGGCCAGGGGAGACCCAGTACTTC. The complete variable domain, with remaining parts taken from reference TRBV9 and TRBJ2-5, reads DSGVTQTPKHLITATGQRVTLRCSPRSGDLSVYWYQQSLDQGLQFLIQYYNGEERAKGNILERFSAQQFPDLHSELNLSSLELGDSALYFCASSVEVLAGGPGETQYFGPGTRLLVL.

This chain joins TRBV28 and TRBJ2-2; TRBD2 might be the D (6 bases). Per germline, CDR1 MDHEN and CDR2 SYDVKM. Trimming removed 3 bases at V and 5 bases at J, with 10 bases between. The CDR3 consists of 14 residues. In DNA, the CDR3 is TGTGCCAGCAGTTTGGGGACTTTAACCGGGGAGCTGTTTTTT. It yields the protein CASSLGTLTGELFF.